Listed below are T cell receptor beta chains from one sample, sequenced in a study of T cell repertoires in cytomegalovirus infection. TCRdb re-called the reads with MiXCR, one entry per CDR3 protein. The data hold 700,000 to 950,000 distinct CDR3 sequences, with 32% observed a single time. These receptors have no known antigen. The material was cultured CD8+ T cells from PBMCs, obtained from culture after CMV antigen stimulation. These receptors all come from a human donor in good health (CMV status not recorded). Some clones in this sample may be carry-over from other donors' samples. CDR3s include the opening cysteine and the closing phenylalanine or tryptophan. Fields, in order: V gene, clone size, J gene, D gene, CDR3 DNA, CDR3 protein. D genes are given only for firm matches. Clone size, where shown, is once, few, many, or a class for clones that have expanded.

v_call: TRBV7-9; clone_size: few; j_call: TRBJ1-4; d_call: -; cdr3_nt: TGTGCCAGCAGCCCGTACGGGCTAGGGGCTAATGAAAAACTGTTTTTT; cdr3_aa: CASSPYGLGANEKLFF
v_call: TRBV12-3/TRBV12-4; clone_size: many; j_call: TRBJ1-6; d_call: TRBD1; cdr3_nt: TGTGCCAGCAGCCCGGGACAGGGCTATAATTCACCCCTCCACTTT; cdr3_aa: CASSPGQGYNSPLHF
v_call: TRBV6-2/TRBV6-3; clone_size: -; j_call: TRBJ2-1; d_call: TRBD2; cdr3_nt: TGTGCCAGCAGTTTTTTGCCGGGACTAGGGAGGTCCTACAATGAGCAGTTCTTC; cdr3_aa: CASSFLPGLGRSYNEQFF
v_call: TRBV12-3/TRBV12-4; clone_size: -; j_call: TRBJ1-5; d_call: TRBD1; cdr3_nt: TGTGCCAGCAGCCTGACAGGGAGCGAAGGGCCCCAGCATTTT; cdr3_aa: CASSLTGSEGPQHF
v_call: TRBV7-6; clone_size: -; j_call: TRBJ1-1; d_call: -; cdr3_nt: TGTGCCAGCAGCCCAAGCTTACGTGGAGAGGGCACTGAAGCTTTCTTT; cdr3_aa: CASSPSLRGEGTEAFF
v_call: TRBV7-4; clone_size: -; j_call: TRBJ1-2; d_call: -; cdr3_nt: TGTGCCAGCAGCTTGCAGGGAACTAACTATGGCTACACCTTC; cdr3_aa: CASSLQGTNYGYTF
v_call: TRBV11-2; clone_size: few; j_call: TRBJ2-3; d_call: -; cdr3_nt: TGTGCCAGCAGCTTAGATTTCAGCGATACGCAGTATTTT; cdr3_aa: CASSLDFSDTQYF
v_call: TRBV7-2; clone_size: -; j_call: TRBJ2-3; d_call: -; cdr3_nt: TGTGCCAGCAGCTTGCGGACTGGAATTAGCACAGATACGCAGTATTTT; cdr3_aa: CASSLRTGISTDTQYF
v_call: TRBV19; clone_size: few; j_call: TRBJ2-5; d_call: -; cdr3_nt: TGTGCCAGTACCAAGGAGTCTTCCGTCCAAGAGACCCAGTACTTC; cdr3_aa: CASTKESSVQETQYF
v_call: TRBV6-5; clone_size: -; j_call: TRBJ2-2; d_call: TRBD1; cdr3_nt: TGTGCCAGCAGTACTCCGGGACAGGCCAACACCGGGGAGCTGTTTTTT; cdr3_aa: CASSTPGQANTGELFF
v_call: TRBV12-3/TRBV12-4; clone_size: few; j_call: TRBJ1-3; d_call: -; cdr3_nt: TGTGCCAGCTCCAGAGGGTATGGAAACACCATATATTTT; cdr3_aa: CASSRGYGNTIYF
v_call: TRBV6-2/TRBV6-3; clone_size: few; j_call: TRBJ2-1; d_call: -; cdr3_nt: TGTGCCAGCAGTTATCTTAGGAATGAGCAGTTCTTC; cdr3_aa: CASSYLRNEQFF
v_call: TRBV11-2; clone_size: -; j_call: TRBJ1-5; d_call: TRBD1; cdr3_nt: TGTGCCAGCAGCAACACGCCGGGACAGGGAAACAATCAGCCCCAGCATTTT; cdr3_aa: CASSNTPGQGNNQPQHF
v_call: TRBV7-6; clone_size: few; j_call: TRBJ1-2; d_call: TRBD1; cdr3_nt: TGTGCCAGCAGTCCCACCGGGACAGGGGGTGGCTACACCTTC; cdr3_aa: CASSPTGTGGGYTF
v_call: TRBV7-4; clone_size: few; j_call: TRBJ1-1; d_call: -; cdr3_nt: TGTGCCAGCCCCGATGTAAGTGGGGCGCCTGAAGCTTTCTTT; cdr3_aa: CASPDVSGAPEAFF
v_call: TRBV7-2; clone_size: many; j_call: TRBJ2-7; d_call: -; cdr3_nt: TGTGCCAGCAGCTTAGTGGACAGAAGCTCCTACGAGCAGTACTTC; cdr3_aa: CASSLVDRSSYEQYF
v_call: TRBV7-6; clone_size: many; j_call: TRBJ2-6; d_call: -; cdr3_nt: TGTGCCAGCAGCTTAGGGGGGGTCGGGGCCAACGTCCTGACTTTC; cdr3_aa: CASSLGGVGANVLTF
v_call: TRBV4-2; clone_size: -; j_call: TRBJ2-2; d_call: -; cdr3_nt: TGTGCCAGCAGCCGGATAGCAGACAACACCGGGGAGCTGTTTTTT; cdr3_aa: CASSRIADNTGELFF
v_call: TRBV10-3; clone_size: -; j_call: TRBJ2-1; d_call: -; cdr3_nt: TGTGTCATGGGGAGACCCGGAGGAGATGAGCAGTTCTTC; cdr3_aa: CVMGRPGGDEQFF